This TCR beta chain originates from a study of cytomegalovirus exposure and HLA in healthy donors. Findings of the study overall: The study put 150 or so TCR beta chains on its list as cytomegalovirus-associated. CMV antigen specificity was confirmed in vitro for three CMV-associated chains. A classifier reportedly called cytomegalovirus status with high sensitivity and specificity.

A roughly 120-subject validation cohort, separate from the approximately 610-subject first cohort, supplied the donors. Here immunoSEQ multiplex PCR was the method, and the copy in TCRdb shows in-frame clones only, minus some. The sample lists roughly 260,000 clones; about 90% were seen once. A word on this clone: Its target is unknown.

The germline CDR1 and CDR2 sequences are MNHNS and SASEGT. The J segment lost 4 bases and the V segment lost 3 bases, leaving 2 bases of the junction unmatched. The CDR3 totals 14 residues. The chain employs TRBV6-1 and TRBJ1-5; 8 nucleotides agree with TRBD1. The clonotype was recovered from a woman in her late teens or twenties in good health and CMV-seronegative. The sample was PBMCs. The CDR3 spells CASSDTGGNQPQHF. In DNA form, the CDR3 reads TGTGCCAGCAGTGACACAGGGGGTAATCAGCCCCAGCATTTT.